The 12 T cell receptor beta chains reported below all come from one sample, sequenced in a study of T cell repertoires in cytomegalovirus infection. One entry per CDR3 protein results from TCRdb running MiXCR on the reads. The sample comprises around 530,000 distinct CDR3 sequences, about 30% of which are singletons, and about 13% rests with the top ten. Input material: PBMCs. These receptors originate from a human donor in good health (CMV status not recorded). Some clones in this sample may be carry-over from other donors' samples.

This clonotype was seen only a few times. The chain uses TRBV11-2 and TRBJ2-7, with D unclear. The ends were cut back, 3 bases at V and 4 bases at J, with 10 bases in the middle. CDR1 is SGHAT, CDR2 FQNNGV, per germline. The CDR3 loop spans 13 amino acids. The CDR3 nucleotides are TGTGCCAGCAGCTTGACAAAAGATTACGAGCAGTACTTC. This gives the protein CASSLTKDYEQYF.

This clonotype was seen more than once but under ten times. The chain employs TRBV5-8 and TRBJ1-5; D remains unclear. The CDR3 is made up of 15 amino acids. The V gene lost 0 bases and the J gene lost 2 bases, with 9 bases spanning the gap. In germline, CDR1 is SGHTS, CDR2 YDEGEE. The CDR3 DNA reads TGTGCCAGCAGCTTGGGGGGTTTTGGCAATCAGCCCCAGCATTTT. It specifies CASSLGGFGNQPQHF. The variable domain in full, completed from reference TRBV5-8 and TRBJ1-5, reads EAGVTQSPTHLIKTRGQQATLRCSPISGHTSVYWYQQALGLGLQFLLWYDEGEERNRGNFPPRFSGRQFPNYSSELNVNALELEDSALYLCASSLGGFGNQPQHFGDGTRLSIL.

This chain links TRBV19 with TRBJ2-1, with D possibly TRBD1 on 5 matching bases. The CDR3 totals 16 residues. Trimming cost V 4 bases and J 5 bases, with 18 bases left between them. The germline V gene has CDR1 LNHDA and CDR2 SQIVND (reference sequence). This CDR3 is CASSNWGGPKDNEQFF. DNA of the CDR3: TGTGCCAGTAGTAATTGGGGCGGTCCTAAGGACAATGAGCAGTTCTTC.

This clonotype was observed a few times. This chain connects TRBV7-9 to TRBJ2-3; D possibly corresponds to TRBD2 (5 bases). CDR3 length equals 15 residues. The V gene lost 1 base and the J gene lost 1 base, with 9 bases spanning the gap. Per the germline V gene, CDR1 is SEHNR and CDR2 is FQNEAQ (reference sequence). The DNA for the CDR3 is TGTGCCAGCAGCTTAGGGGCAGCGGGCACAGATACGCAGTATTTT. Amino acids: CASSLGAAGTDTQYF.

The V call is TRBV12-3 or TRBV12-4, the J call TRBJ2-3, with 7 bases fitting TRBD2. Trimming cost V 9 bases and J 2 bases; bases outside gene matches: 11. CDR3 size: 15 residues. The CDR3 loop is CASAGVDSYTDTQYF. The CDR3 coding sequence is TGTGCCAGTGCGGGAGTAGATTCTTACACAGATACGCAGTATTTT.

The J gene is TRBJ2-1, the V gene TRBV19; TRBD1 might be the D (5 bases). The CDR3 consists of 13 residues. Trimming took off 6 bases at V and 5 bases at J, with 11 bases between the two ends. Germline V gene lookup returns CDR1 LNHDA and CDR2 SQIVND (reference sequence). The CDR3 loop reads CASRGPLDNEQFF. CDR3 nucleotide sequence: TGTGCCAGTAGGGGGCCATTAGACAATGAGCAGTTCTTC.

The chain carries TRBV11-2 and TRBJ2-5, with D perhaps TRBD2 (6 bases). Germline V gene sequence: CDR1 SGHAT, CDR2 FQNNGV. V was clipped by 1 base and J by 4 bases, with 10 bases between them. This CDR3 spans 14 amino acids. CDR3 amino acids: CASSLGRASETQYF. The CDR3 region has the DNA TGTGCCAGCAGCTTAGGGAGGGCCTCAGAGACCCAGTACTTC.

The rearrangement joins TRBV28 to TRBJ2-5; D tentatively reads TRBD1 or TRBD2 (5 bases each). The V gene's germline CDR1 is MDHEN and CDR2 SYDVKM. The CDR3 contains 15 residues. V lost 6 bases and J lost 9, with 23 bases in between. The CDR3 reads CASSLSRGSLGAQYF. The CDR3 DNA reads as TGTGCCAGCAGCCTAAGTCGAGGGTCCCTGGGGGCCCAGTACTTC.

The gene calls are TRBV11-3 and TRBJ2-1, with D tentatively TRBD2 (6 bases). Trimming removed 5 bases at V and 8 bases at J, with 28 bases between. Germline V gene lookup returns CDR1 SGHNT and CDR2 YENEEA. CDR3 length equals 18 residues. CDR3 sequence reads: CASSPRAGSSRFDHEQFF. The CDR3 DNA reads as TGTGCCAGCAGCCCCAGGGCGGGGTCTAGCCGTTTTGACCATGAGCAGTTCTTC.

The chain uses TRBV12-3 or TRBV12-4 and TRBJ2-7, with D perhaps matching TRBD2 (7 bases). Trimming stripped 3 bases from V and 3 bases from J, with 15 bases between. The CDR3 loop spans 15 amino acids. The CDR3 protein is CASSLRRGGGYEQYF. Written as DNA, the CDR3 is TGTGCCAGCAGTTTGAGGAGGGGAGGGGGCTACGAGCAGTACTTC.

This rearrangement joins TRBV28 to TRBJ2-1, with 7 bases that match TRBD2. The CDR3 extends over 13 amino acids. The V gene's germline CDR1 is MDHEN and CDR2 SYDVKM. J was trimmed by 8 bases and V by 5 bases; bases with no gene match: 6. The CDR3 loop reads CASSRGGPHEQFF. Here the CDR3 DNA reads TGTGCCAGCAGTCGCGGGGGTCCGCATGAGCAGTTCTTC.

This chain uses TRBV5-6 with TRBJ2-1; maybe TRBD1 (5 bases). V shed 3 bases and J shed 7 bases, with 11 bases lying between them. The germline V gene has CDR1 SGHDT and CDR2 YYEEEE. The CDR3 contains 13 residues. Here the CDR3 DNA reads TGTGCCAGCAGCTCATTGACAGAAAATGAGCAGTTCTTC. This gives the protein CASSSLTENEQFF.